The T cell receptor beta chain under discussion was sequenced for a study of CD8+ T cells in alopecia areata. Trimming left V 7 bases short and J 2 bases short, with 5 bases between. Germline V lookup: CDR1 SNHLY, CDR2 FYNNEI. The CDR3 loop spans 11 amino acids. It was cDNA, reverse transcribed from extracted RNA, that served as the sequencing template. TCRdb keeps only in-frame clones here, not all; method: immunoSEQ multiplex PCR. The sample has 100,000 to 150,000 clones; around 45% are singletons. In alopecia areata patients, both lesional scalp punch biopsies and peripheral blood were collected. Starting from PBMCs, sorting isolated CD4+ and CD8+ T cells.

Specimen: NKG2D-low CD8+ T cells sorted from blood. The TCR comes from a human donor with alopecia areata. The gene calls are TRBV2 and TRBJ1-1; no firm D call. CDR3 nucleotides: TGTGCCAGCACGGGTAACACTGAAGCTTTCTTT. Its protein is CASTGNTEAFF.